This TCR beta chain stems from a study of blood T cells in healthy people across ages. Donation came from healthy Caucasian individuals in Russia who were aged about 6 to 100. In its sample, this clonotype was seen many times. With V trimmed by 6 bases and J by 6 bases, 6 bases remained unmatched. Germline CDR1 SGHTA, CDR2 FQGNSA. The length of the CDR3 is 14 residues. Then a second PCR, running about 6 to 12 cycles, was carried out with a sample-barcoded 5' primer and a J-beta primer mix. TCRdb re-derived calls from the 5' RACE reads in MiXCR, one entry per CDR3 protein. The sample holds approximately 600,000 distinct CDR3 sequences, around three fifths seen once.

The source material was blood. The genes are TRBV7-2 and TRBJ2-3; 10 nucleotides match TRBD2. The TCR comes from a man aged 55 to 70 in good health. CDR3 region: CASRAGGGGDTQYF. The CDR3 DNA reads as TGTGCCAGCAGAGCGGGGGGGGGCGGGGATACGCAGTATTTT.